One TCR beta chain is described in this entry. Its antigen remains unidentified. V gave up 0 bases and J gave up 7 bases, with 10 bases separating them. The CDR3 has 14 residues. Germline loops: CDR1 MGHDK, CDR2 SYGVNS. The record originates from a study of cytomegalovirus exposure and HLA in healthy donors. Study-wide results and caveats: Some V segments, TRBV6-2 and TRBV6-3 among them, were indistinguishable and were therefore excluded. According to a later analysis, donors in an Asian-associated ancestry cluster reportedly had fewer N-insertions than the roughly 660-donor mean. Later examination showed HLA-associated TCR beta chains had greater clonal expansion than equally common others. Within a later analysis, the majority of CMV-associated TCR beta chains appeared HLA-restricted.

The primer mix had 60 Vbeta and 13 Jbeta primers. Sequencing was performed with immunoSEQ multiplex PCR; in TCRdb, only in-frame clones are kept and a portion is missing. The sample shows approximately 140,000 clones, and roughly 1.6% sits with its ten largest clones. V and J are TRBV25-1 and TRBJ1-5; TRBD1 is a possible D gene (5 bases). The TCR comes from a woman aged 40-49 years in good health and CMV-seronegative. The sample consisted of PBMCs. The CDR3 nucleotides are TGTGCCAGCAGTGAATACGGGGGGGGACAGCCCCAGCATTTT. Translation: CASSEYGGGQPQHF.